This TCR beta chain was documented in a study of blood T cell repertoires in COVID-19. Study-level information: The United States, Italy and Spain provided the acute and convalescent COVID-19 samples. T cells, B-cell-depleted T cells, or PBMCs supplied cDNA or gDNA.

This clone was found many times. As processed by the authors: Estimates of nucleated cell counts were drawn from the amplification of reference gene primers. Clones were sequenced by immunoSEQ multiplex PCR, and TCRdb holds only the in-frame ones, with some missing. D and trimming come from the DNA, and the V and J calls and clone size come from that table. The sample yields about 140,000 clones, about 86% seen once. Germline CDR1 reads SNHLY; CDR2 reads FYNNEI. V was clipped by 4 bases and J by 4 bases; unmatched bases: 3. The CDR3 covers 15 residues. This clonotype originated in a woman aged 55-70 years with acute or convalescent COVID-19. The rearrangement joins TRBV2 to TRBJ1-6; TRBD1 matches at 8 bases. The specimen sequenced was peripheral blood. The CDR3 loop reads CASSVTGGYNSPLHF. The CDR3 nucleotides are TGTGCCAGCAGTGTTACAGGGGGGTATAATTCACCCCTCCACTTT.